The T cell receptor (beta chain) described here comes from a study of cytomegalovirus exposure and HLA in healthy donors. V lost 5 bases to trimming and J lost 0 bases, with 8 bases between them. In germline, CDR1 is SGHAT, CDR2 FQNNGV. The CDR3 has 13 amino acids. This clone was found a few times. This CDR3 is also generated by other DNA sequences in the sample. Vbeta (60) and Jbeta (13) primers were used in the PCR. Assay: immunoSEQ multiplex PCR; the TCRdb copy retains only in-frame clones and omits some. The sample lists 200,000 to 250,000 clones; 70% to 85% were seen once. Sample: PBMCs. The chain carries TRBV11-2 and TRBJ2-7; D is perhaps TRBD2 (5 bases). This receptor was obtained from a male donor in good health and CMV-seronegative. The CDR3 DNA follows: TGTGCCAGCAGCCCCGGACTCTCCTACGAGCAGTACTTC. It translates to CASSPGLSYEQYF.